The 17 T cell receptor beta chains below come from one sample, sequenced in a study of response to subunit inactivated influenza vaccine. TCRdb recomputed calls from the RT-PCR reads with MiXCR, one row per CDR3 protein. This table holds approximately 230,000 distinct CDR3 sequences, less than 15% found once. This sample comprised non-naive T cells sorted from PBMCs, obtained around 15 days before vaccination. These receptors were obtained from a man aged 50 or older who received an inactivated influenza vaccine.

At least ten counts were recorded for this clonotype. The V and J genes are TRBV15 and TRBJ2-1, with D unclear. Between the trimmed V and J ends, which lost 0 bases and 2 bases, there was a span of 8 bases. The CDR3 sequence is 15 residues long. Germline V gene sequence: CDR1 LNHNV, CDR2 YYDKDF (reference sequence). The CDR3 sequence is CATSRDTGTYNEQFF. CDR3 DNA sequence: TGTGCCACCAGCAGAGATACGGGCACCTACAATGAGCAGTTCTTC.

This clonotype occurred a few times. The chain combines TRBV11-2 with TRBJ1-2; D unclear. V lost 2 bases and J 3 bases, leaving 13 bases between the germline ends. Germline V gene data show CDR1 as SGHAT and CDR2 as FQNNGV. This CDR3 is built from 15 residues. The CDR3 bases are TGTGCCAGCAGCTTATTCCTCAGGCCGGACTATGGCTACACCTTC. This sequence encodes CASSLFLRPDYGYTF. The variable domain in full, with the rest retrieved from reference TRBV11-2 and TRBJ1-2, is EAGVAQSPRYKIIEKRQSVAFWCNPISGHATLYWYQQILGQGPKLLIQFQNNGVVDDSQLPKDRFSAERLKGVDSTLKIQPAKLEDSAVYLCASSLFLRPDYGYTFGSGTRLTVV.

The CDR3 loop is CASTEGGLANYGYTF. Here the CDR3 DNA reads TGTGCCAGCACCGAAGGGGGGCTAGCTAACTATGGCTACACCTTC. This chain joins TRBV6-1 and TRBJ1-2, with D possibly matching TRBD1 (6 bases). The CDR3 sequence is 15 residues long. V lost 7 bases, J lost 0 bases, and 15 bases lay in between. CDR1 and CDR2 from the germline V gene are MNHNS and SASEGT.

In this sample, this clonotype turned up many times. V gene TRBV3-1 combines with J gene TRBJ2-1; no reliable D call. V was shortened by 8 bases and J by 3 bases, with 11 bases between the two germline ends. The CDR3 length is 13 residues. CDR1 and CDR2 from the germline V gene are LGHDT and YNNKEL (reference sequence). The CDR3 here is CASGGAIYNEQFF. DNA of the CDR3: TGTGCCAGCGGCGGAGCGATCTACAATGAGCAGTTCTTC.

This clonotype was counted ten times or more. J is TRBJ1-5 and V is TRBV20-1; 7 bases match TRBD1. The CDR3 is made up of 17 amino acids. The germline V gene has CDR1 DFQATT and CDR2 SNEGSKA (reference sequence). J lost 5 bases, V lost 0 bases, and 13 bases had no gene match. In nucleotides, the CDR3 is TGCAGTGCTAGAGATCGGACAGGTTCTGCCTCTGATCAGCCCCAGCATTTT. Its protein product is CSARDRTGSASDQPQHF.

This clonotype was recorded at least ten times. V is TRBV12-3 or TRBV12-4 and J is TRBJ2-1; either TRBD1 or TRBD2 may fit D (5 bases each). The CDR3 contains 16 residues. V lost 7 bases and J 2 bases, leaving 18 bases between the germline ends. The chain's CDR3 is CASTPMGVVPYNEQFF. CDR3 nucleotide sequence: TGTGCCAGCACTCCGATGGGGGTGGTTCCCTACAATGAGCAGTTCTTC.

V usage is TRBV7-9 and J usage is TRBJ1-3; maybe TRBD1 (5 bases). The CDR3 is made up of 15 amino acids. The germline V gene encodes CDR1 SEHNR and CDR2 FQNEAQ (reference sequence). The germline V and J ends were trimmed by 4 bases and 3 bases, with 13 bases remaining between them. CDR3 amino acids: CASSSYGGYGNTIYF. The DNA for the CDR3 is TGTGCCAGCAGCTCGTACGGGGGTTATGGAAACACCATATATTTT.

This clonotype was recorded a few times. The V and J genes are TRBV4-2 and TRBJ2-7; no definite D call. Trimming cost V 0 bases and J 1 base, with 7 bases left between them. CDR1 is LGHNA, CDR2 YNFKEQ, per germline. The CDR3 spans 14 residues. The DNA for the CDR3 is TGTGCCAGCAGCCAAGAGGGCAGGTCCTACGAGCAGTACTTC. It codes for CASSQEGRSYEQYF.

This clonotype was recorded only once. This chain uses TRBV3-1 with TRBJ2-6, with D perhaps TRBD1 (5 bases). This CDR3 has 14 residues. V was pared by 4 bases and J by 9 bases, with 13 bases between. CDR1 LGHDT and CDR2 YNNKEL come from the germline V gene (reference sequence). The CDR3 here is CASSLSRTLNVLTF. As DNA, the CDR3 is TGTGCCAGCAGCCTATCCCGGACACTCAACGTCCTGACTTTC. Together with reference TRBV3-1 and TRBJ2-6, the CDR3 gives the full variable domain: DTAVSQTPKYLVTQMGNDKSIKCEQNLGHDTMYWYKQDSKKFLKIMFSYNNKELIINETVPNRFSPKSPDKAHLNLHINSLELGDSAVYFCASSLSRTLNVLTFGAGSRLTVL.

The chain has TRBV18 and TRBJ1-2; TRBD1 aligns across 7 bases. CDR1 and CDR2 (germline): KGHSH, LQKENI. CDR3 size: 14 residues. V trimming: 1 base; J trimming: 7 bases; junction bases outside the gene matches: 6. The CDR3 spells CASSPQGQLPGYTF. In DNA, the CDR3 is TGTGCCAGCTCACCACAGGGACAGCTTCCTGGCTACACCTTC.

This rearrangement joins TRBV29-1 to TRBJ2-1; no firm D call. The CDR3 totals 11 residues. The germline gives CDR1 SQVTM, CDR2 ANQGSEA. Deletions cut 4 bases from V and 6 bases from J, with 7 bases between. CDR3 amino acids: CSVARINEQFF. The CDR3 coding sequence is TGCAGCGTTGCCCGTATCAATGAGCAGTTCTTC.

This clonotype was picked up a small number of times. The chain is built from TRBV3-1 and TRBJ2-1; D perhaps matches TRBD2 (6 bases). The germline V and J ends were trimmed by 1 base and 8 bases, with 12 bases remaining between them. The CDR3 consists of 14 residues. Germline V gives CDR1 LGHDT, CDR2 YNNKEL (reference sequence). The DNA for the CDR3 is TGTGCCAGCAGCCAAGGGGGGGAAGTTTATGAGCAGTTCTTC. Residues: CASSQGGEVYEQFF.

The chain recombines TRBV15 with TRBJ2-1, with TRBD2 matching over 7 bases. The CDR3 length is 16 residues. Germline CDR1 is LNHNV and CDR2 is YYDKDF (reference sequence). Trimming at V came to 1 base and at J to 0 bases, leaving 3 bases not matched to a gene. CDR3 region: CATSRVRGSSYNEQFF. CDR3 in DNA: TGTGCCACCAGCAGAGTGCGCGGGAGCTCCTACAATGAGCAGTTCTTC.

V usage is TRBV4-3 and J usage is TRBJ2-1, with D unclear. This CDR3 spans 12 amino acids. Germline V CDR1 and CDR2: LGHNA, YSLEER. Trimming removed 1 base from V and 8 bases from J, with 6 bases in between. CDR3 in amino acids: CASSQGMDEQFF. As DNA, the CDR3 is TGCGCCAGCAGCCAAGGTATGGATGAGCAGTTCTTC.

This clonotype occurred many times. V is TRBV4-3 and J is TRBJ2-1, with 10 bases aligning to TRBD2. The trim removed 0 bases at V and 7 bases at J, leaving 6 bases unmatched. Germline V gives CDR1 LGHNA, CDR2 YSLEER. The CDR3 has 16 amino acids. In nucleotides, the CDR3 is TGCGCCAGCAGCCAAGACCAGCTAGCGGGAGCGAATGAGCAGTTCTTC. Its translation is CASSQDQLAGANEQFF.

The rearrangement joins TRBV5-1 to TRBJ2-1; 10 nucleotides agree with TRBD2. This CDR3 is built from 18 residues. The germline V gene encodes CDR1 SGHRS and CDR2 YFSETQ. Trimming at V came to 5 bases and at J to 0 bases, leaving 11 bases not matched to a gene. The CDR3 region has the DNA TGCGCCAGCAGTAGCGGGGGGCCTATTCTTGACTCCTACAATGAGCAGTTCTTC. As protein: CASSSGGPILDSYNEQFF. The complete variable domain, with remaining parts taken from reference TRBV5-1 and TRBJ2-1, reads KAGVTQTPRYLIKTRGQQVTLSCSPISGHRSVSWYQQTPGQGLQFLFEYFSETQRNKGNFPGRFSGRQFSNSRSEMNVSTLELGDSALYLCASSSGGPILDSYNEQFFGPGTRLTVL.

This clonotype was detected a few times. The chain has TRBV28 and TRBJ2-3, with a tentative D call TRBD2 (7 bases). V lost 3 bases, J lost 4 bases, and 11 bases lay in between. The CDR3 loop spans 14 amino acids. Germline CDR1 reads MDHEN; CDR2 reads SYDVKM. The CDR3 is CASSFRGGSDTQYF. DNA of the CDR3: TGTGCCAGCAGTTTCCGCGGGGGCTCAGATACGCAGTATTTT.